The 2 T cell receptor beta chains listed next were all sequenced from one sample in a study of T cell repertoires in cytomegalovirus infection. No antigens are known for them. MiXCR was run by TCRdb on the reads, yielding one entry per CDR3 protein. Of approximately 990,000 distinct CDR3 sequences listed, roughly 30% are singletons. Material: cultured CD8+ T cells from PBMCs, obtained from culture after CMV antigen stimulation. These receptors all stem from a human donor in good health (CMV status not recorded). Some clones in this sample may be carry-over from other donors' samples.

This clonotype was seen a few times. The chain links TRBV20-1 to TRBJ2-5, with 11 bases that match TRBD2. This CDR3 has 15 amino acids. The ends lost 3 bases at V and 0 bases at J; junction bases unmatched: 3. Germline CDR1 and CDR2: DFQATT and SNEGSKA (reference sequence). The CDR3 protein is CSARASGGYQETQYF. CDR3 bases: TGCAGTGCTAGGGCTAGCGGGGGGTACCAAGAGACCCAGTACTTC.

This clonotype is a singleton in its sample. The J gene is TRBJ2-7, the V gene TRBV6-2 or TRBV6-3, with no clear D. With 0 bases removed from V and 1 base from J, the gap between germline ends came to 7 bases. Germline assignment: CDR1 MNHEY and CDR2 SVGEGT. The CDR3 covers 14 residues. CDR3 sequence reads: CASSYSGSSYEQYV. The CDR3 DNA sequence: TGTGCCAGCAGTTACTCGGGATCATCCTACGAGCAGTACGTC.